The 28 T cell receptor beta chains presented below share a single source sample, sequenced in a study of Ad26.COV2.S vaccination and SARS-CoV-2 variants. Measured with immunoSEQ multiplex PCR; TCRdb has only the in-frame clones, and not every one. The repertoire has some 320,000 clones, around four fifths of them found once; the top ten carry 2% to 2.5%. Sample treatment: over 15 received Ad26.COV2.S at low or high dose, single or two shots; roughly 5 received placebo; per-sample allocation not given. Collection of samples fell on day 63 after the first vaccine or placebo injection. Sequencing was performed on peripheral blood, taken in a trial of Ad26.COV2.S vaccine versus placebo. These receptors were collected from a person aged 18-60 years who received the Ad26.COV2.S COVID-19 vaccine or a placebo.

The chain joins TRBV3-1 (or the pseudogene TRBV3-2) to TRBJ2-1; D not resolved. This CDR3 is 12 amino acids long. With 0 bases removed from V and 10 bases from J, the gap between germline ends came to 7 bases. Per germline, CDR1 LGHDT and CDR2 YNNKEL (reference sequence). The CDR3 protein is CASSQDISEQFF. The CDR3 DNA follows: TGTGCCAGCAGCCAAGATATTTCGGAGCAGTTCTTC.

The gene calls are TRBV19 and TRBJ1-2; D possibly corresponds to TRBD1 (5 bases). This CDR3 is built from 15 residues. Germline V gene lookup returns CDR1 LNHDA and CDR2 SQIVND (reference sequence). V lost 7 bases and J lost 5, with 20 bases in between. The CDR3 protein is CASTAPSARGYGYTF. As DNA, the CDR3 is TGTGCCAGTACGGCCCCCAGCGCGAGGGGATATGGCTACACCTTC.

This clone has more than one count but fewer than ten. CDR3 residues: CASSLTGPDSGNTIYF. As DNA, the CDR3 is TGTGCCAGCAGCTTGACGGGGCCCGACTCTGGAAACACCATATATTTT. The chain joins TRBV7-6 to TRBJ1-3; D may be TRBD1 (5 bases). Deletions cut 3 bases from V and 0 bases from J, with 12 bases between. The CDR3 runs 16 residues. CDR1 and CDR2 (germline): SGHVS, FNYEAQ.

The CDR3 nucleotides are TGTGCCAGCAGCCTAAGGCGGGGGGAGCTGTTTTTT. It specifies CASSLRRGELFF. The rearrangement joins TRBV7-9 to TRBJ2-2; no clear D. The germline gives CDR1 SEHNR, CDR2 FQNEAQ (reference sequence). V lost 5 bases and J lost 8, with 9 bases in between. The CDR3 sequence is 12 residues long.

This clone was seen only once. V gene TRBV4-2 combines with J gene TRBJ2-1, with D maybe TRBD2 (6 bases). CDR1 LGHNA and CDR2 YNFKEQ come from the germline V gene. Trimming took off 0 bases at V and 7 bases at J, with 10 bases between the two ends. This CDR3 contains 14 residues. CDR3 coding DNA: TGTGCCAGCAGCCAAGATCGGGCGGGGAATGAGCAGTTCTTC. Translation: CASSQDRAGNEQFF.

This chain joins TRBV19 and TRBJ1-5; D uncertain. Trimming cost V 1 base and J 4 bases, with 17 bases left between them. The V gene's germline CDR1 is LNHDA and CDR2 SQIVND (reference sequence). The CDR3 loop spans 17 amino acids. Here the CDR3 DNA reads TGTGCCAGTAGTATAGGTTTTGGGGTGCAAGGAAATCAGCCCCAGCATTTT. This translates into CASSIGFGVQGNQPQHF.

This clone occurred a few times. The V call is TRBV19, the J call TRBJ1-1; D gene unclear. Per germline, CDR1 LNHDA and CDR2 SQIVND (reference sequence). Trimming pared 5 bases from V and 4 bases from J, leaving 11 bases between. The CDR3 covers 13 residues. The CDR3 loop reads CASSGLSSTEAFF. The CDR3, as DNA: TGTGCCAGTAGTGGGCTATCCAGCACTGAAGCTTTCTTT.

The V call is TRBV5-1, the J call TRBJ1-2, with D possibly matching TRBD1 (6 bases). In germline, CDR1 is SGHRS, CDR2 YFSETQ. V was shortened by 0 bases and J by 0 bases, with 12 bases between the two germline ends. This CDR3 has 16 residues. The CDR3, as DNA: TGCGCCAGCAGCTTGGAAGGGGGGACTTCTAACTATGGCTACACCTTC. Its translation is CASSLEGGTSNYGYTF.

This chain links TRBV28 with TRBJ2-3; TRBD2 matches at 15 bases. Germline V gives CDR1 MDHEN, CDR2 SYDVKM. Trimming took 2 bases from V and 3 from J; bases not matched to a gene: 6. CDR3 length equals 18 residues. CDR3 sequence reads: CASSLDRTSGGATDTQYF. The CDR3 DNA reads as TGTGCCAGCAGTTTAGACCGGACTAGCGGGGGGGCGACAGATACGCAGTATTTT.

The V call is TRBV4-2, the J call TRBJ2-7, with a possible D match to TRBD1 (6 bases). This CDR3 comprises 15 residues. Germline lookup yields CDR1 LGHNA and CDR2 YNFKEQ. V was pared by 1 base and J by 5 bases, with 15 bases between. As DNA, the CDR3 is TGTGCCAGCAGCCAAGGGGCACAGGGTACCGACGAGCAGTACTTC. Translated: CASSQGAQGTDEQYF.

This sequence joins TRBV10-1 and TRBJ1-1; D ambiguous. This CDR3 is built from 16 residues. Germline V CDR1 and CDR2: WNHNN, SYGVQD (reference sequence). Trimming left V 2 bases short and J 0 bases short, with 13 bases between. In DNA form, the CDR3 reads TGCGCCAGCAGTGAGGGAGAGCGCAACATGAACACTGAAGCTTTCTTT. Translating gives CASSEGERNMNTEAFF.

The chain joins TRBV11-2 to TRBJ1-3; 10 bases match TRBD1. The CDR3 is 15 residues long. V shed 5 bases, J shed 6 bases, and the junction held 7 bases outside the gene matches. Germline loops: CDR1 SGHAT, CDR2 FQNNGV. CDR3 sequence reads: CASSPGTGVINTIYF. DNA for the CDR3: TGTGCCAGCAGCCCCGGGACAGGGGTAATAAACACCATATATTTT.

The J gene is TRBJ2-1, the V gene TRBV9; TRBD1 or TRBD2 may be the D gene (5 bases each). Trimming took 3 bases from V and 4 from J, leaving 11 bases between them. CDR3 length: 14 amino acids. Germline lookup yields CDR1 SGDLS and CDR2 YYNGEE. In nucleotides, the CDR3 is TGTGCCAGCAGCGCTACCGGGACGTACAATGAGCAGTTCTTC. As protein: CASSATGTYNEQFF.

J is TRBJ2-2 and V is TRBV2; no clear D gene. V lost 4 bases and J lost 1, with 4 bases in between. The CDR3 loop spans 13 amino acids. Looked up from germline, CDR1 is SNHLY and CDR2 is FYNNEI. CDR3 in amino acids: CASSGVNTGELFF. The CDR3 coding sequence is TGTGCCAGCAGTGGCGTGAACACCGGGGAGCTGTTTTTT.

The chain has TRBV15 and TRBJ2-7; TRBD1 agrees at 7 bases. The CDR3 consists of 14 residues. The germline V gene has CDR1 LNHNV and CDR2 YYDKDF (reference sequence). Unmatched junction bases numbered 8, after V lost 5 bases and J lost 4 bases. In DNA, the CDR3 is TGTGCCACCAGCCGGCCGGGACAGTTATACGAGCAGTACTTC. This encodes CATSRPGQLYEQYF.

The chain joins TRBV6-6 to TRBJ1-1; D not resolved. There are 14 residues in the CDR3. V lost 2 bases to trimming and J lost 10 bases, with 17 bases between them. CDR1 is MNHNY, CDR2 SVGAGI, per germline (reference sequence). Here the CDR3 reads CASSYGEIIRVAFF. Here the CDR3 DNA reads TGTGCCAGCAGTTACGGGGAGATAATCAGAGTAGCTTTCTTT.

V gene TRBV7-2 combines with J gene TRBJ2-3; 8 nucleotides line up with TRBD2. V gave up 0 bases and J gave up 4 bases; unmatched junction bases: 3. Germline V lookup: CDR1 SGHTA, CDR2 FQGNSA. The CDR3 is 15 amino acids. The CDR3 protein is CASSLAAGGADTQYF. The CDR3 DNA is TGTGCCAGCAGCTTAGCGGCGGGGGGAGCAGATACGCAGTATTTT.

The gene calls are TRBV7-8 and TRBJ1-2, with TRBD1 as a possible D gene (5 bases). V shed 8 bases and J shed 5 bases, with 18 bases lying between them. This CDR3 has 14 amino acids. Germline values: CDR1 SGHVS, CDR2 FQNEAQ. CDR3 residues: CASVAGGVAYGYTF. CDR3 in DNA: TGTGCCAGCGTGGCTGGGGGGGTCGCGTATGGCTACACCTTC.

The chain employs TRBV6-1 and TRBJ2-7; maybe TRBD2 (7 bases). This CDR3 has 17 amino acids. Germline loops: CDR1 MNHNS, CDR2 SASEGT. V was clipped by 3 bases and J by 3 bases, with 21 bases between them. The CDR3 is CASSDEFGGGPRYEQYF. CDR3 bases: TGTGCCAGCAGTGACGAATTTGGCGGGGGCCCACGCTACGAGCAGTACTTC.

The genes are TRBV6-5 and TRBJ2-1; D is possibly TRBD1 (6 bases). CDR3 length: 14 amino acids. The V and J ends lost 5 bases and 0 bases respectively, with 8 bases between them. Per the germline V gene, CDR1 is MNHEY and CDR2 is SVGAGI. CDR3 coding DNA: TGTGCCAGCAGTAGGGGGAGCTCCTACAATGAGCAGTTCTTC. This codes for CASSRGSSYNEQFF.

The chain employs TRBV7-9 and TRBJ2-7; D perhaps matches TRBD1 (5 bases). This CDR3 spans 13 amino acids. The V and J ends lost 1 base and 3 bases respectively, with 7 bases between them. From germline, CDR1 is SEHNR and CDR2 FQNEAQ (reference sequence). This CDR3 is CASSLGQIYEQYF. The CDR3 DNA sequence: TGTGCCAGCAGCTTAGGACAGATCTACGAGCAGTACTTC.

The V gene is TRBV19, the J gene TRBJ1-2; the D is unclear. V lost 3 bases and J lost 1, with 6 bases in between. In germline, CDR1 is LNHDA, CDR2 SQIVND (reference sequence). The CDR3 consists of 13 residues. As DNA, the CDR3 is TGTGCCAGTAGTATCGGGGATAACTATGGCTACACCTTC. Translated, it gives CASSIGDNYGYTF.

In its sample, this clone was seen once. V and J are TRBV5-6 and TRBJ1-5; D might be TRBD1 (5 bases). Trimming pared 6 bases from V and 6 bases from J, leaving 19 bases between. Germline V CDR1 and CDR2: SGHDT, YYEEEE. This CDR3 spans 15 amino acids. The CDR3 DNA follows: TGTGCCAGCACGCATCGGGGGGGTAAGAGTCAGCCCCAGCATTTT. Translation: CASTHRGGKSQPQHF.

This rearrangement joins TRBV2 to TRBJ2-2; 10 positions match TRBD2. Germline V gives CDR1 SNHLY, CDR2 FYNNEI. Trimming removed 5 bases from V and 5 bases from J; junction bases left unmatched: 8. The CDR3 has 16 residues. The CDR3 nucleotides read TGTGCCAGCAGTTCACCGGGACTAGCGAGTACCGGGGAGCTGTTTTTT. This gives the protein CASSSPGLASTGELFF.

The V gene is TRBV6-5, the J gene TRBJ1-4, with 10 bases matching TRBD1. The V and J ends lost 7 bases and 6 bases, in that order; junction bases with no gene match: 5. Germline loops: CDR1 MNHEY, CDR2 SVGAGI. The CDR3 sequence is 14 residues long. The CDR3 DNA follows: TGTGCCAGCACTATGACAGGGGGCGATGAAAAACTGTTTTTT. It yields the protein CASTMTGGDEKLFF.

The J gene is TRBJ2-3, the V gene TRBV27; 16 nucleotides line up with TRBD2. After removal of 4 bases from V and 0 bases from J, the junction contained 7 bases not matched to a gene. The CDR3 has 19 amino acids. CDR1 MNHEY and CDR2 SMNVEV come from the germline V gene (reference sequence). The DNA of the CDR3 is TGTGCCAGCAGTTCGGGACTAGCGGGGGGGATCTCTAGCACAGATACGCAGTATTTT. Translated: CASSSGLAGGISSTDTQYF.

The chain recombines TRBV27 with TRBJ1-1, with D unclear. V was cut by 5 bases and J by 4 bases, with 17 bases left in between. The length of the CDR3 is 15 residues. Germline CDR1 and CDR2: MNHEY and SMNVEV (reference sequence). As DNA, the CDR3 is TGTGCCAGCAGTCTTTATTGGGCCTCGGGCACTGAAGCTTTCTTT. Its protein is CASSLYWASGTEAFF.

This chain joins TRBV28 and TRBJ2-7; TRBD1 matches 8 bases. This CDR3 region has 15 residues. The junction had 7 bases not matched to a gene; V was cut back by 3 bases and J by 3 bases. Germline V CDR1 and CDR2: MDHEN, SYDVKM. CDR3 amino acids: CASSFLGTGDYEQYF. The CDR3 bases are TGTGCCAGCAGTTTCCTTGGGACAGGCGACTACGAGCAGTACTTC.